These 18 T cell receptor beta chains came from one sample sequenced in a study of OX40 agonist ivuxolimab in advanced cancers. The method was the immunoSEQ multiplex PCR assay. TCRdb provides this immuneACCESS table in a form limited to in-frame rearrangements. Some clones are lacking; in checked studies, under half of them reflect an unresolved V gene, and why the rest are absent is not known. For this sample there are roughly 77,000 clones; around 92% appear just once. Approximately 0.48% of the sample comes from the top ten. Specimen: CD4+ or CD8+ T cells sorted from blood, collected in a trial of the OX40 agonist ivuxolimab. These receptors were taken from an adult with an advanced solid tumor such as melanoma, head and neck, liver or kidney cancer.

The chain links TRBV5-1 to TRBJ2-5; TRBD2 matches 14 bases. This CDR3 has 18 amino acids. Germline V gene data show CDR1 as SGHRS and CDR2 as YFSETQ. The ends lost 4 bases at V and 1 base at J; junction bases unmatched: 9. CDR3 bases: TGCGCCAGCAGCCCCGGGACTAGCGGGAGAGGGGCCCAAGAGACCCAGTACTTC. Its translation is CASSPGTSGRGAQETQYF.

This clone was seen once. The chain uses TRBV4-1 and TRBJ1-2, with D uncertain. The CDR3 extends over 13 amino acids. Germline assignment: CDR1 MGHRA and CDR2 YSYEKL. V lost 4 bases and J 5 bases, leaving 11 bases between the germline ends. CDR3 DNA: TGCGCCAGCAGCCCCGGGCCCGGGTATGGCTACACCTTC. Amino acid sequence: CASSPGPGYGYTF.

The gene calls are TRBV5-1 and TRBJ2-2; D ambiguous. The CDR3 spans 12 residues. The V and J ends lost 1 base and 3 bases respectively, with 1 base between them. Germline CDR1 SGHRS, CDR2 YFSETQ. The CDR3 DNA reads TGCGCCAGCAGCTTGTACACCGGGGAGCTGTTTTTT. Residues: CASSLYTGELFF.

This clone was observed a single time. CDR3: CASSGTSGNTGELFF. CDR3 bases: TGTGCCAGCAGTGGGACTAGCGGGAATACCGGGGAGCTGTTTTTT. The chain is built from TRBV2 and TRBJ2-2; 12 bases line up with TRBD2. The CDR3 is 15 residues long. Germline CDR1 SNHLY, CDR2 FYNNEI. The V gene end was trimmed by 4 bases and the J gene end by 5 bases; junction bases not matched to a gene: 2.

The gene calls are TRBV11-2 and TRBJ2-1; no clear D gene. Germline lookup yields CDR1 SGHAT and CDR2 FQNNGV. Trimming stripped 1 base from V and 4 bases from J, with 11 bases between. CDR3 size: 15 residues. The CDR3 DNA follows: TGTGCCAGCAGCTTAGTCCCGAACAGATACAATGAGCAGTTCTTC. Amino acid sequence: CASSLVPNRYNEQFF. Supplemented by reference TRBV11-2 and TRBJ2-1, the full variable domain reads EAGVAQSPRYKIIEKRQSVAFWCNPISGHATLYWYQQILGQGPKLLIQFQNNGVVDDSQLPKDRFSAERLKGVDSTLKIQPAKLEDSAVYLCASSLVPNRYNEQFFGPGTRLTVL.

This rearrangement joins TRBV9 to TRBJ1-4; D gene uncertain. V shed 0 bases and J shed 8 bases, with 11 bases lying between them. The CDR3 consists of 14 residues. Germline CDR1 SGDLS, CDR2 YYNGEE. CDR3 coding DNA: TGTGCCAGCAGCGTAGGATTTACGACCGAAAAACTGTTTTTT. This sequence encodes CASSVGFTTEKLFF. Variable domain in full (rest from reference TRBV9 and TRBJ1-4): DSGVTQTPKHLITATGQRVTLRCSPRSGDLSVYWYQQSLDQGLQFLIQYYNGEERAKGNILERFSAQQFPDLHSELNLSSLELGDSALYFCASSVGFTTEKLFFGSGTQLSVL.

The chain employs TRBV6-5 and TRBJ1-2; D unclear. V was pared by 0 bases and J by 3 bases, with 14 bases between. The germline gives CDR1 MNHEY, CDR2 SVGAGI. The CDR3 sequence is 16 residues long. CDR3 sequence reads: CASSYSLGRIDYGYTF. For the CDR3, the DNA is TGTGCCAGCAGTTACTCGTTGGGGAGAATAGACTATGGCTACACCTTC.

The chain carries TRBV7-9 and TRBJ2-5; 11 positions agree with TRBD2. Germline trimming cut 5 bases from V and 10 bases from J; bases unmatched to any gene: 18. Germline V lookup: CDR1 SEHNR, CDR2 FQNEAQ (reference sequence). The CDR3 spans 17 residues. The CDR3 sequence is CASSGRLAGTPSGVQYF. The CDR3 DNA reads TGTGCCAGCAGCGGTCGACTAGCGGGGACACCTTCCGGAGTCCAGTACTTC.

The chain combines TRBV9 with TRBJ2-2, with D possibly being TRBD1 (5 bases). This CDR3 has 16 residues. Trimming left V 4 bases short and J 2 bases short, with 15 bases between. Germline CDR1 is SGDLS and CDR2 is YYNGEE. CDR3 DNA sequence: TGTGCCAGCAGCCGAAGGGGCGGCTTAAACACCGGGGAGCTGTTTTTT. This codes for CASSRRGGLNTGELFF.

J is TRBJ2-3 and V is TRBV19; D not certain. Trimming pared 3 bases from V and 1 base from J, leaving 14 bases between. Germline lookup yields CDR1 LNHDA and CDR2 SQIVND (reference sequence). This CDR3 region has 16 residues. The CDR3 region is CASSMFWSGGTDTQYF. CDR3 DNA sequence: TGTGCCAGTAGTATGTTCTGGAGTGGCGGCACAGATACGCAGTATTTT.

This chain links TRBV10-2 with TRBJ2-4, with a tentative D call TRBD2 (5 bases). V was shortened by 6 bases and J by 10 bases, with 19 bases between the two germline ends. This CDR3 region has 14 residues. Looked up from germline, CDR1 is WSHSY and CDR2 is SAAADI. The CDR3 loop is CASSGLDTSGIQYF. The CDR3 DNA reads TGCGCCAGCAGCGGACTCGACACGTCTGGGATTCAGTACTTC.

CDR3 residues: CASSLAGAVTDTQYF. CDR3 DNA: TGTGCCAGCAGTTTAGCGGGGGCTGTGACAGATACGCAGTATTTT. This chain uses TRBV28 with TRBJ2-3, with D possibly TRBD2 on 7 matching bases. The V gene's germline CDR1 is MDHEN and CDR2 SYDVKM. The CDR3 loop spans 15 amino acids. V lost 2 bases, J lost 3 bases, and 12 bases lay in between.

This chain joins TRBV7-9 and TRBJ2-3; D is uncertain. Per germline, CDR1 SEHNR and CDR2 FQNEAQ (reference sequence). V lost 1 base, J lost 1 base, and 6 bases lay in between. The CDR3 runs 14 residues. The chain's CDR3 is CASSLVPGTDTQYF. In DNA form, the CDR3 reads TGTGCCAGCAGCTTAGTACCGGGCACAGATACGCAGTATTTT.

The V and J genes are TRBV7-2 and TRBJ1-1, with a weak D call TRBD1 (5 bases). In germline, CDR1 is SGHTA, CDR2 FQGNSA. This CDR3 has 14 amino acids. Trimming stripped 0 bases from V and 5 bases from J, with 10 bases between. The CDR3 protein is CASSLARGGTEAFF. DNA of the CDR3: TGTGCCAGCAGCTTAGCGCGGGGGGGGACTGAAGCTTTCTTT.

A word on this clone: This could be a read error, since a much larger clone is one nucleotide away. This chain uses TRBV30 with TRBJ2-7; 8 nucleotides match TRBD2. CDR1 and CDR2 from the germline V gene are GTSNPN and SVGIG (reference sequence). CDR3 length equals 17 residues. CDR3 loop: CARSVPPRLARTYEQYF. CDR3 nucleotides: TGTGCCCGGAGTGTCCCCCCACGACTAGCGAGGACCTACGAGCAGTACTTC.

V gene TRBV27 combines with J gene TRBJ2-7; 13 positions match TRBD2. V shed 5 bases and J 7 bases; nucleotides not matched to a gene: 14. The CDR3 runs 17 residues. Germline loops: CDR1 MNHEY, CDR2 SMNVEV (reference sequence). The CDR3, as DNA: TGTGCCAGCAGTAAGGGACTAGCGGGATACCGAACGGGAGAGCAGTACTTC. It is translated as CASSKGLAGYRTGEQYF.

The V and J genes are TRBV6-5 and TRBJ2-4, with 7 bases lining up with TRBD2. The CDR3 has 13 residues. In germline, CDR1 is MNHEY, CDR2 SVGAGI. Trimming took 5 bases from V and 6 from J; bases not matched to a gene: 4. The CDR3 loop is CASSTPSGNIQYF. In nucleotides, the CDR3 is TGTGCCAGCAGTACCCCTAGCGGAAACATTCAGTACTTC.

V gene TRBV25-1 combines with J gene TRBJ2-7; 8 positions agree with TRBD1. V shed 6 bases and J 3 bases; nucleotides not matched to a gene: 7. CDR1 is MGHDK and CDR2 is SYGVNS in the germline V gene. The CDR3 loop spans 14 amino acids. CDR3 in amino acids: CASRRTGKGYEQYF. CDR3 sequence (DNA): TGTGCCAGCAGACGGACAGGGAAGGGCTACGAGCAGTACTTC.